Listed below are T cell receptor beta chains from one sample, sequenced in a study of shared clonotypes between healthy human individuals. Repertoires were generated with immunoSEQ multiplex PCR, while TCRdb's copy carries only in-frame clones and drops some. The sample yields millions of clones, 85% to 95% seen once. The sample was naive CD4+ T cells sorted from blood. The receptors were sampled from a man aged 18 to 29 in good health. CDR3s include the opening cysteine and the closing phenylalanine or tryptophan. The D gene is left open where the match is weak. The listing skips clone size in some rows; elsewhere it reads once, few, many or a size class.

TRBV11-2	many	TRBJ2-7	-	CASSLVDRMGEQYF	TGTGCCAGCAGCTTAGTAGACAGAATGGGCGAGCAGTACTTC
TRBV10-3	-	TRBJ2-7	-	CAIIDSDTYEQYF	TGTGCCATAATAGATAGCGATACCTACGAGCAGTACTTC
TRBV11-2	-	TRBJ2-2	-	CASSFAGHDTGELFF	TGTGCCAGCAGCTTTGCGGGGCACGACACCGGGGAGCTGTTTTTT
TRBV4-2	-	TRBJ2-3	-	CASSQPGQRITDTQYF	TGTGCCAGCAGCCAACCGGGACAACGCATCACAGATACGCAGTATTTT
TRBV28	-	TRBJ1-2	TRBD1	CASSPHGGGTAHGYTF	TGTGCCAGCAGTCCCCACGGAGGCGGGACAGCCCATGGCTACACCTTC
TRBV29-1	once	TRBJ2-1	-	CSVEYPTTPHEQFF	TGCAGCGTTGAATACCCGACAACTCCCCATGAGCAGTTCTTC
TRBV4-3	-	TRBJ2-1	-	CASSQDRGHEQFF	TGCGCCAGCAGCCAAGATAGGGGACATGAGCAGTTCTTC
TRBV21-1	-	TRBJ2-1	-	CASSLGVRGSYNEQFF	TGTGCCAGCAGCTTAGGGGTCCGGGGCTCCTACAATGAGCAGTTCTTC
TRBV9	few	TRBJ2-1	TRBD2	CASSPRDYPNEQFF	TGTGCCAGCAGCCCCCGGGACTACCCCAATGAGCAGTTCTTC
TRBV7-8	-	TRBJ2-4	-	CASSLSVSTQQAKAKNIQYF	TGTGCCAGCAGCTTGTCCGTTTCAACCCAGCAGGCGAAAGCCAAAAACATTCAGTACTTC
TRBV11-2	-	TRBJ2-2	-	CASSPLGGGPGIEELFF	TGTGCCAGCAGCCCTTTGGGGGGCGGCCCGGGCATCGAGGAGCTGTTTTTT
TRBV6-1	-	TRBJ2-1	-	CASSGGLVAEQFF	TGTGCCAGCAGTGGGGGGCTAGTCGCGGAGCAGTTCTTC
TRBV14	few	TRBJ1-2	-	CASSQGFGGYTF	TGTGCCAGCAGCCAGGGTTTTGGTGGCTACACCTTC
TRBV5-1	-	TRBJ2-3	TRBD2	CASSPAVGGGAGTQYF	TGCGCCAGCAGCCCGGCGGTAGGCGGGGGGGCAGGTACGCAGTATTTT
TRBV20-1	-	TRBJ2-3	-	CSASPADTQYF	TGCAGTGCTAGCCCCGCAGATACGCAGTATTTT
TRBV27	-	TRBJ1-1	-	CASSLSPGVTEAFF	TGTGCCAGCAGTCTCAGCCCAGGGGTGACTGAAGCTTTCTTT
TRBV14	-	TRBJ2-3	TRBD2	CASSQASGFSTDTQYF	TGTGCCAGCAGCCAAGCTAGCGGGTTCAGCACAGATACGCAGTATTTT
TRBV10-3	-	TRBJ2-2	-	CAISDNGGNTGELFF	TGTGCCATCAGTGATAACGGGGGGAACACCGGGGAGCTGTTTTTT
TRBV7-8	-	TRBJ2-3	TRBD1	CASSIRDRGLDTQYF	TGTGCCAGCAGCATACGGGACAGGGGGCTAGATACGCAGTATTTT
TRBV6-1	-	TRBJ1-2	-	CASNRVFGYTF	TGTGCCAGCAACAGGGTATTTGGCTACACCTTC
TRBV11-3	-	TRBJ2-7	-	CASSQGPTYEQYF	TGTGCCAGCAGCCAGGGACCCACCTACGAGCAGTACTTC
TRBV5-5	-	TRBJ2-3	TRBD2	CASSLVLAGPSTDTQYF	TGTGCCAGCAGCTTGGTCCTAGCGGGTCCTAGCACAGATACGCAGTATTTT
TRBV6-1	-	TRBJ2-7	TRBD1	CASSPEGTGGYEQYF	TGTGCCAGCAGCCCCGAGGGGACAGGGGGCTACGAGCAGTACTTC
TRBV30	-	TRBJ2-7	-	CAWGPSGEQYF	TGTGCCTGGGGGCCAAGTGGGGAGCAGTACTTC
TRBV14	-	TRBJ2-1	-	CASSPFSGAEQFF	TGTGCCAGCAGCCCATTCTCAGGAGCGGAGCAGTTCTTC
TRBV29-1	-	TRBJ2-6	-	CSVGGGSSGANVLTF	TGCAGCGTTGGGGGAGGTAGCTCTGGGGCCAACGTCCTGACTTTC
TRBV10-2	-	TRBJ2-2	TRBD2	CARGTSSTGELFF	TGCGCCAGAGGGACTAGCTCCACCGGGGAGCTGTTTTTT
TRBV11-2	many	TRBJ1-6	-	CASSPGLGSYNSPLHF	TGTGCCAGCAGCCCCGGGTTGGGCTCCTATAATTCACCCCTCCACTTT
TRBV5-4	-	TRBJ2-7	-	CASSLRGSGFSYEQYF	TGTGCCAGCAGCCTGCGGGGTAGCGGTTTCTCCTACGAGCAGTACTTC
TRBV2	-	TRBJ2-7	-	CASSSTSPSSYEQYF	TGTGCCAGCAGTTCCACTAGCCCCAGCTCCTACGAGCAGTACTTC
TRBV6-4	-	TRBJ1-6	-	CASSLDPGMVPTLHF	TGTGCCAGCAGTCTAGACCCTGGGATGGTTCCGACCCTCCACTTT
TRBV11-2	-	TRBJ1-3	-	CASSPTDSSGNTIYF	TGTGCCAGCAGCCCGACGGATAGCTCTGGAAACACCATATATTTT
TRBV4-3	-	TRBJ2-7	-	CASSPSWQVEGYEQYF	TGCGCCAGCAGCCCCTCTTGGCAGGTTGAGGGATACGAGCAGTACTTC
TRBV4-1	-	TRBJ1-4	TRBD1	CASSPVPGQGPNEKLFF	TGCGCCAGCAGCCCCGTCCCGGGACAGGGACCTAATGAAAAACTGTTTTTT
TRBV2	-	TRBJ2-1	TRBD2	CASSLASGRYNEQFF	TGTGCCAGCAGCCTCGCTAGCGGGAGATACAATGAGCAGTTCTTC
TRBV7-2	-	TRBJ1-4	-	CASSLEPGINEKLFF	TGTGCCAGCAGCTTAGAGCCAGGGATAAATGAAAAACTGTTTTTT
TRBV6-1	-	TRBJ1-1	TRBD1	CASSEEAGTVLAFF	TGTGCCAGCAGTGAAGAGGCCGGGACAGTGTTGGCTTTCTTT
TRBV6-6	-	TRBJ2-7	-	CASRHQGSEQYF	TGTGCCAGCAGACATCAGGGGTCCGAGCAGTACTTC
TRBV30	-	TRBJ2-2	-	CAWSSIYTSAALTGELFF	TGTGCCTGGAGTAGTATCTACACCTCGGCTGCACTGACCGGGGAGCTGTTTTTT
TRBV27	-	TRBJ1-6	-	CASSTRQGRAEAANSPLHF	TGTGCCAGCAGTACCCGGCAGGGAAGAGCCGAGGCGGCCAATTCACCCCTCCACTTT
TRBV7-2	-	TRBJ2-7	TRBD1	CASSLERNPQGTAYEQYF	TGTGCCAGCAGCTTAGAAAGGAACCCACAGGGGACAGCCTACGAGCAGTACTTC
TRBV27	-	TRBJ2-7	-	CASPTPRREQYF	TGTGCCAGCCCTACCCCAAGGAGAGAGCAGTACTTC
TRBV15	-	TRBJ2-5	-	CATSRGTDLQETQYF	TGTGCCACCAGCAGAGGGACAGACCTCCAAGAGACCCAGTACTTC
TRBV27	-	TRBJ1-6	-	CASRLGSGSPLHF	TGTGCCAGCAGGCTCGGATCAGGTTCACCCCTCCACTTT
TRBV5-3	-	TRBJ1-3	-	CARSPNPVGNTIYF	TGTGCCAGAAGCCCCAACCCCGTAGGAAACACCATATATTTT
TRBV27	-	TRBJ2-5	-	CASAPLLQETQYF	TGTGCCAGCGCCCCTCTTCTGCAGGAGACCCAGTACTTC